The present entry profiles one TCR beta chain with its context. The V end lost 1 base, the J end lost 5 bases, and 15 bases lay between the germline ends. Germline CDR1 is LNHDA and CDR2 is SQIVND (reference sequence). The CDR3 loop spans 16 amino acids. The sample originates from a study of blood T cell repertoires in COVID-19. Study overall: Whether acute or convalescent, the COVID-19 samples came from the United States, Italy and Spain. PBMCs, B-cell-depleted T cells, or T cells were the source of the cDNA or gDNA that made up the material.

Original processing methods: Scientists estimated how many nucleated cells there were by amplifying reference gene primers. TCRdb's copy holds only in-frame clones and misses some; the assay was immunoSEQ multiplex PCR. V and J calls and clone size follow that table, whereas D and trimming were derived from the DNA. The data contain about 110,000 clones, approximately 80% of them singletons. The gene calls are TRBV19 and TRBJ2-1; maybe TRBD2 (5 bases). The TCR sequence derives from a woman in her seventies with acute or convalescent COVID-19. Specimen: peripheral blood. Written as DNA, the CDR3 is TGTGCCAGTAGTATAGGAGTGGGAGTGTACGACAATGAGCAGTTCTTC. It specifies CASSIGVGVYDNEQFF. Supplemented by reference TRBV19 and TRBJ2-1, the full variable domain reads DGGITQSPKYLFRKEGQNVTLSCEQNLNHDAMYWYRQDPGQGLRLIYYSQIVNDFQKGDIAEGYSVSREKKESFPLTVTSAQKNPTAFYLCASSIGVGVYDNEQFFGPGTRLTVL.